The clone carrying this T cell receptor (beta chain) appeared a few times. MiXCR, run by TCRdb on the RT-PCR reads, gives a single entry per CDR3 protein. The repertoire holds a few hundred thousand distinct CDR3 sequences, with 38% as singletons. This entry is derived from a study of patients and donors after allogeneic stem cell transplantation. Germline lookup yields CDR1 SGHTA and CDR2 FQGNSA. The CDR3 sequence is 16 residues long. V lost 5 bases and J 0 bases, leaving 16 bases between the germline ends. The sequence came from a human donor who was either an allogeneic HSCT recipient or a stem cell or donor lymphocyte infusion donor (not recorded which). It is not recorded whose cells these are; they may come from a transplant donor. The V call is TRBV7-2, the J call TRBJ1-1; D may be TRBD1 (6 bases). Sequencing used blood, either unsorted or a sorted T cell fraction (not recorded which). The DNA of the CDR3 is TGTGCCAGCAGCCTACAGGGCCCGCCTCTGAACACTGAAGCTTTCTTT. As protein: CASSLQGPPLNTEAFF.